A single T cell receptor beta chain is shown here with its context. Antigen: not known. Here immunoSEQ multiplex PCR was the method, and the copy in TCRdb shows in-frame clones only, minus some. The top ten hold about 9.4% of the sample, which has around 100,000 clones, about 80% seen once. V was clipped by 4 bases and J by 1 base, with 7 bases between them. CDR1 SNHLY and CDR2 FYNNEI come from the germline V gene. This CDR3 comprises 13 residues. This record comes from a study of T cell responses to AZD1222 COVID-19 vaccine. Study results and limitations: Among AZD1222 vaccinees, only six were seropositive at baseline.

This sequence joins TRBV2 and TRBJ1-1, with no clear D. The origin of this receptor is an adult in good health. The source material was peripheral blood, sampled on day 0 of AZD1222 vaccination. For the CDR3, the DNA is TGTGCCAGCAGTGCCCAGGAGAACACTGAAGCTTTCTTT. Translated, it gives CASSAQENTEAFF.